The 22 T cell receptor beta chains reported below all come from one sample, sequenced in a study of response to subunit inactivated influenza vaccine. TCRdb reprocessed the RT-PCR reads with MiXCR, giving one entry per CDR3 protein. The data show about 800,000 distinct CDR3 sequences, roughly 20% seen once. The sample was PBMCs from blood, taken around 5 days after vaccination. All receptors derive from a man aged 45 to 65 who received an inactivated influenza vaccine.

Only a few counts were recorded for this clonotype. The CDR3 loop is CASSMENIQYF. The CDR3 region has the DNA TGTGCCAGCAGTATGGAAAACATTCAGTACTTC. The gene calls are TRBV12-3 or TRBV12-4 and TRBJ2-4; D gene unclear. V lost 5 bases and J lost 5, with 4 bases in between. This CDR3 spans 11 amino acids.

This clonotype was observed a few times. The chain links TRBV18 to TRBJ2-1, with TRBD2 matching 12 bases. V was pared by 0 bases and J by 9 bases, with 12 bases of the junction left unmatched. Germline-derived CDR1 and CDR2 are KGHSH and LQKENI. This CDR3 has 18 amino acids. The CDR3 DNA reads TGTGCCAGCTCACCACCTTCTAGCGGGAGGGCCCTAGGGGGTGAGCAGTTCTTC. The encoded protein is CASSPPSSGRALGGEQFF.

The gene calls are TRBV5-4 and TRBJ2-7; D gene unclear. There are 15 residues in the CDR3. CDR1 and CDR2 (germline): SGHNT, YYREEE (reference sequence). V was clipped by 4 bases and J by 3 bases, with 17 bases between them. The CDR3 coding sequence is TGTGCCAGCAGCCCGAGTCCCCAGAACCGCTACGAGCAGTACTTC. Protein product: CASSPSPQNRYEQYF.

The chain combines TRBV28 with TRBJ1-2; a weak D match, TRBD1 (6 bases). There are 13 residues in the CDR3. V lost 7 bases and J 1 base, leaving 10 bases between the germline ends. The germline gives CDR1 MDHEN, CDR2 SYDVKM. The CDR3 DNA reads as TGTGCCAGCATCCCCAGGGGTAACTATGGCTACACCTTC. Residues: CASIPRGNYGYTF.

This clonotype was detected many times. The chain uses TRBV28 and TRBJ2-2; D gene unclear. Deletions cut 3 bases from V and 6 bases from J, with 11 bases between. The CDR3 has 14 amino acids. CDR1 and CDR2 from the germline V gene are MDHEN and SYDVKM. CDR3 nucleotide sequence: TGTGCCAGCAGTTTGAATCACCGAGCCGGGGAGCTGTTTTTT. Its translation: CASSLNHRAGELFF.

This clonotype was observed a handful of times. V is TRBV29-1 and J is TRBJ1-1; TRBD1 matches at 7 bases. CDR3 length: 11 residues. Germline-derived CDR1 and CDR2 are SQVTM and ANQGSEA. V trimming: 7 bases; J trimming: 4 bases; junction bases outside the gene matches: 3. CDR3 bases: TGCAGCGCAGACAGGGCCACTGAAGCTTTCTTT. Translating gives CSADRATEAFF. Complete variable domain (other parts from reference TRBV29-1 and TRBJ1-1): SAVISQKPSRDICQRGTSLTIQCQVDSQVTMMFWYRQQPGQSLTLIATANQGSEATYESGFVIDKFPISRPNLTFSTLTVSNMSPEDSSIYLCSADRATEAFFGQGTRLTVV.

The sample holds a few counts of this clonotype. The gene calls are TRBV6-5 and TRBJ1-1; tentative D call: TRBD1 (5 bases). Germline values: CDR1 MNHEY, CDR2 SVGAGI. The CDR3 spans 15 residues. The germline V and J ends were trimmed by 0 bases and 0 bases, with 8 bases remaining between them. The CDR3 nucleotides read TGTGCCAGCAGTTACTCGGGGGGGTTGAACACTGAAGCTTTCTTT. Protein: CASSYSGGLNTEAFF.

A few counts support this clonotype. The chain recombines TRBV11-2 with TRBJ2-7, with TRBD2 identical over 14 bases. The CDR3 is 19 amino acids. The ends lost 1 base at V and 3 bases at J; junction bases unmatched: 11. Germline CDR1 reads SGHAT; CDR2 reads FQNNGV. The CDR3 spells CASSLVVTSGGALGYEQYF. The CDR3 nucleotides read TGTGCCAGCAGCTTAGTAGTGACTAGCGGGGGGGCCTTGGGCTACGAGCAGTACTTC. Looking up the rest from reference TRBV11-2 and TRBJ2-7 gives the full variable domain: EAGVAQSPRYKIIEKRQSVAFWCNPISGHATLYWYQQILGQGPKLLIQFQNNGVVDDSQLPKDRFSAERLKGVDSTLKIQPAKLEDSAVYLCASSLVVTSGGALGYEQYFGPGTRLTVT.

This rearrangement joins TRBV7-6 to TRBJ2-7; D is possibly TRBD1 or TRBD2 (5 bases each). V gave up 4 bases and J gave up 3 bases, with 13 bases separating them. This CDR3 comprises 14 residues. Germline V gene data show CDR1 as SGHVS and CDR2 as FNYEAQ. DNA for the CDR3: TGTGCCAGCAGCTCCGGGACGCCTAACTACGAGCAGTACTTC. This encodes CASSSGTPNYEQYF.

This clonotype was recorded many times. The gene calls are TRBV12-3 or TRBV12-4 and TRBJ2-5; TRBD2 aligns across 9 bases. V shed 2 bases, J shed 8 bases, and the junction held 3 bases outside the gene matches. The CDR3 length is 13 residues. CDR3 bases: TGTGCCAGCAGTTTAAGAGCGGGGGGCACCCAGTACTTC. This encodes CASSLRAGGTQYF.

J is TRBJ1-6 and V is TRBV3-1, with unresolved D. The CDR3 is 13 amino acids. CDR1 LGHDT and CDR2 YNNKEL come from the germline V gene (reference sequence). Trimming took 1 base from V and 8 from J, leaving 6 bases between them. The CDR3 sequence: CASSQVDDSPLHF. The CDR3 DNA reads as TGTGCCAGCAGCCAAGTGGACGATTCACCCCTCCACTTT.

This clonotype was found many times. This chain connects TRBV29-1 to TRBJ2-3, with 7 bases matching TRBD1. The CDR3 has 18 amino acids. Germline values: CDR1 SQVTM, CDR2 ANQGSEA. V trimming: 1 base; J trimming: 2 bases; junction bases outside the gene matches: 15. CDR3 nucleotides: TGCAGCGTTGAAGCTAGGGACAGAGACAAAATCCACACAGATACGCAGTATTTT. As protein: CSVEARDRDKIHTDTQYF.

This clonotype was counted between two and nine times. This chain connects TRBV7-9 to TRBJ2-7, with TRBD2 matching over 10 bases. The CDR3 extends over 15 amino acids. Germline V gene lookup returns CDR1 SEHNR and CDR2 FQNEAQ (reference sequence). V lost 3 bases to trimming and J lost 0 bases; unmatched junction nucleotides: 2. In DNA, the CDR3 is TGTGCCAGCAGCTTCGGACTAGCGGCCTCCTACGAGCAGTACTTC. It codes for CASSFGLAASYEQYF.

Only a few counts were recorded for this clonotype. The V call is TRBV20-1, the J call TRBJ2-7; TRBD1 might be the D (5 bases). This CDR3 is 12 amino acids long. V was cut by 5 bases and J by 3 bases, with 11 bases left in between. Per germline, CDR1 DFQATT and CDR2 SNEGSKA (reference sequence). The CDR3 is CSAYARVYEQYF. The CDR3 nucleotides read TGCAGTGCTTACGCCAGGGTCTACGAGCAGTACTTC.

This clonotype was seen repeatedly, ten times or more. The chain couples TRBV10-3 to TRBJ2-3; D tentatively reads TRBD1 or TRBD2 (6 bases each). This CDR3 has 14 amino acids. V lost 3 bases, J lost 6 bases, and 13 bases lay in between. CDR1 is ENHRY and CDR2 is SYGVKD in the germline V gene. This chain's CDR3 is CAISDGGSGDTQYF. Here the CDR3 DNA reads TGTGCCATCAGTGACGGGGGCTCAGGGGATACGCAGTATTTT.

The V and J genes are TRBV6-2 or TRBV6-3 and TRBJ1-3; the match to TRBD1 covers 11 bases. The CDR3 contains 13 residues. V was clipped by 11 bases and J by 2 bases; unmatched bases: 2. Germline loops: CDR1 MNHEY, CDR2 SVGEGT. The CDR3 protein is CAGQGAAGNTIYF. The CDR3 nucleotides are TGTGCCGGACAGGGGGCGGCTGGAAACACCATATATTTT.

The chain recombines TRBV20-1 with TRBJ1-5; 7 bases line up with TRBD1. Germline-derived CDR1 and CDR2 are DFQATT and SNEGSKA (reference sequence). The CDR3 consists of 16 residues. The V segment lost 4 bases and the J segment 1 base; nucleotides outside the gene matches: 10. The CDR3 bases are TGCAGTGCTACCCAAAACCGACAGGGAAGCAATCAGCCCCAGCATTTT. Encoded protein: CSATQNRQGSNQPQHF.

The chain has TRBV28 and TRBJ2-2; maybe TRBD2 (6 bases). Germline V gives CDR1 MDHEN, CDR2 SYDVKM. Deletions cut 5 bases from V and 3 bases from J, with 16 bases between. This CDR3 has 16 residues. The CDR3, as DNA: TGTGCCAGCAGTCCCGGGTTGGGGGGATACACCGGGGAGCTGTTTTTT. Its protein is CASSPGLGGYTGELFF.

Only a few counts were recorded for this clonotype. V and J are TRBV20-1 and TRBJ1-1; D might be TRBD1 (5 bases). Germline V gene lookup returns CDR1 DFQATT and CDR2 SNEGSKA (reference sequence). The CDR3 covers 15 residues. Trimming removed 3 bases at V and 1 base at J, with 15 bases between. CDR3 sequence reads: CSARASGGTNTEAFF. CDR3 nucleotides: TGCAGTGCTAGGGCCTCTGGGGGAACGAACACTGAAGCTTTCTTT.

The V and J genes are TRBV16 and TRBJ2-7; D not certain. Trimming cost V 1 base and J 3 bases, with 7 bases left between them. The CDR3 spans 13 residues. CDR1 and CDR2 (germline): KGHSY, FQNENV. This chain's CDR3 is CASSQFPHYEQYF. In nucleotides, the CDR3 is TGTGCCAGCAGCCAATTCCCGCACTACGAGCAGTACTTC.

V and J are TRBV10-3 and TRBJ2-1, with 7 bases that match TRBD2. This CDR3 is 14 amino acids long. Germline values: CDR1 ENHRY, CDR2 SYGVKD. The V segment lost 2 bases and the J segment 4 bases; nucleotides outside the gene matches: 2. The CDR3 nucleotides read TGTGCCATCAGTGAGGCTAGCGGATACAATGAGCAGTTCTTC. Its protein product is CAISEASGYNEQFF.

This clonotype was seen repeatedly, ten times or more. The chain uses TRBV24-1 and TRBJ2-3; unclear D gene. Germline V lookup: CDR1 KGHDR, CDR2 SFDVKD. V lost 5 bases and J 2 bases, leaving 7 bases between the germline ends. The CDR3 extends over 13 amino acids. The CDR3 reads CATSGPHTDTQYF. For the CDR3, the DNA is TGTGCCACCAGTGGTCCTCACACAGATACGCAGTATTTT.